The T cell receptor (beta chain) described here comes from a study of CD4+ T cells in melanoma. Whole-study results and caveats: Reportedly, melanoma neoantigen-specific CD4+ T cells showed varied differentiation states. A reported correlation linked neoantigen-specific CD4+ T cells to CD8+, macrophage and B cell function.

The germline V gene encodes CDR1 SGHDT and CDR2 YYEEEE. This CDR3 contains 17 residues. Unmatched junction bases numbered 6, after V lost 3 bases and J lost 0 bases. Clones were read by immunoSEQ multiplex PCR, and TCRdb kept only the in-frame ones, dropping some. The data hold approximately 11,000 clones, with 67% observed a single time. For this clone: No antigen is known for it.

This clonotype was obtained from a human donor with melanoma. V is TRBV5-6 and J is TRBJ2-4; 10 bases map to TRBD1. The sample was cells from a culture (not recorded whether cultured in vitro). Here the CDR3 reads CASSSGQGRLAKNIQYF. CDR3 sequence (DNA): TGTGCCAGCAGCTCGGGACAGGGGCGACTAGCCAAAAACATTCAGTACTTC.